This TCR beta chain was identified in a study of T cell responses to AZD1222 COVID-19 vaccine. Using immunoSEQ multiplex PCR, the repertoire was profiled, and TCRdb retains in-frame clones only, with some absent. The repertoire has about 140,000 clones, 80% to 95% of them found once; the top ten carry 3.6%. This clone has just a few counts. The starting material was peripheral blood, obtained 28 days after the second AZD1222 dose. This receptor was taken from an adult who received the AZD1222 COVID-19 vaccine.

The CDR3 nucleotides read TGTGCCAGCAGTTACTCAGGGTATTGGTCACCCCTCCACTTT. Translation gives CASSYSGYWSPLHF. The rearrangement uses TRBV6-5 and TRBJ1-6; D is unclear. The ends were cut back, 0 bases at V and 10 bases at J, with 10 bases in the middle. This CDR3 spans 14 amino acids. The germline V gene has CDR1 MNHEY and CDR2 SVGAGI.